This is a list of T cell receptor beta chains from one sample in a study of molecular identifiers for immune sequencing clone quantification. Via MiXCR, TCRdb re-called the PCR reads, giving one row per CDR3 protein. There are tens of thousands of distinct CDR3 sequences in the sample; 24% occur only once, and around 0.98% lies in the top ten. Sequencing was carried out using naive CD8+ T cells from blood, with Jurkat cell RNA spiked in. These receptors came from a human donor in good health. Some libraries in this study had Jurkat cell RNA spiked in. Each CDR3 is given with its conserved first and last residue. The D gene is left open where the match is weak. Only some rows state a clone size, as once, few, many or a class for expanded clones.

D gene | clone size | J gene | V gene | CDR3 DNA | CDR3 protein
- | many | TRBJ2-5 | TRBV28 | TGTGCCAGCAGTTACCTGACGGGGGAGACCCAGTACTTC | CASSYLTGETQYF
- | many | TRBJ2-1 | TRBV4-3 | TGCGCCAGCAGCCAGGGCAGCGCCAATGAAGGAGACAATGAGCAGTTCTTC | CASSQGSANEGDNEQFF
- | many | TRBJ2-7 | TRBV7-9 | TGTGCCAGCAGCCCCGAAGGGTTAGGGTCCCACGAGCAGTACTTC | CASSPEGLGSHEQYF
- | many | TRBJ1-5 | TRBV7-9 | TGTGCCAGCAGCTTAGAGTTCGGGGGAGGTAATCAGCCCCAGCATTTT | CASSLEFGGGNQPQHF
- | many | TRBJ1-6 | TRBV7-6 | TGTGCCAGCAGCTTAGGTGCTAATTCACCCCTCCACTTT | CASSLGANSPLHF
- | - | TRBJ2-2 | TRBV29-1 | TGCAGCGTTGATCTCGGCGGGACGAACACCGGGGAGCTGTTTTTT | CSVDLGGTNTGELFF
- | many | TRBJ2-7 | TRBV4-3 | TGCGCCAGCAGCCAGGTGACGGGAGAGGAGTACGAGCAGTACTTC | CASSQVTGEEYEQYF
TRBD2 | - | TRBJ2-5 | TRBV12-5 | TGTGCTAGTGGTTTGGCAGGCCCCGCCGGGGGGGCCCAAGAGCCCCAGTACTTC | CASGLAGPAGGAQEPQYF
- | many | TRBJ2-5 | TRBV19 | TGTGCCAGTAGTACAACGACAAGTCGAGAGACCCAGTACTTC | CASSTTTSRETQYF
- | - | TRBJ2-5 | TRBV7-2 | TGTGCCAGCAGCTTAGAAGGTTTGGGGGCTCTTGGGGCCCAGTACTTC | CASSLEGLGALGAQYF
- | many | TRBJ1-3 | TRBV7-9 | TGTGCCAGCAGCGGCGAACAGGCATCTGGAAACACCATATATTTT | CASSGEQASGNTIYF
TRBD1 | medium-sized | TRBJ2-7 | TRBV7-2 | TGTGCCAGCAGTCAATATCCACCGGACAGGTCCTTTAGGTACGAGCAGTACTTC | CASSQYPPDRSFRYEQYF
- | many | TRBJ1-1 | TRBV12-3/TRBV12-4 | TGTGCCAGCGCTAGCACTGAAGCTTTCTTT | CASASTEAFF
TRBD1 | - | TRBJ1-5 | TRBV20-1 | TGCAGTGCTAGAGAGGGACAGGGGCCCAGCGGACGTCAGCCCCAGCAGTTT | CSAREGQGPSGRQPQQF
- | - | TRBJ1-4 | TRBV10-3 | TGTGCCATCAGTGAGGGGGCCGGGCTGGAAAAACTGTTTTTT | CAISEGAGLEKLFF
- | many | TRBJ2-7 | TRBV27 | TGTGCCAGCAGCCACGGGGCGGGCTACGAGCAGTACTTC | CASSHGAGYEQYF
- | many | TRBJ2-5 | TRBV4-1 | TGCGCCAGCAGCCAAAGCCAGGGAGGGACCCAGTACTTC | CASSQSQGGTQYF
TRBD2 | many | TRBJ2-7 | TRBV14 | TGTGCCAGCAGCGGGCCCCGACTAGCGGAAACCTACGAGCAGTACTTC | CASSGPRLAETYEQYF
- | - | TRBJ2-5 | TRBV7-9 | TGTGTCAGCAGAAATGAGGAGCAAGAGACCCAGTACTTC | CVSRNEEQETQYF
TRBD2 | many | TRBJ2-3 | TRBV6-2/TRBV6-3 | TGTGCCAGCAGTTTCCGACTAGCCACAGATACGCAGTATTTT | CASSFRLATDTQYF
TRBD1 | many | TRBJ2-6 | TRBV13 | TGTGCCAGCAGCACGGTCGCAATCCGGGACAGAGACTCTGGGGCCAACGTCCTGACTTTC | CASSTVAIRDRDSGANVLTF
TRBD2 | - | TRBJ2-1 | TRBV27 | TGTGCCAGCAGTAGATCAGCGGGAGAAGTCTACAATGAGCAGTTCTTC | CASSRSAGEVYNEQFF
TRBD2 | many | TRBJ2-1 | TRBV30 | TGTGCCTGGAGTGAAGAGCTAGCGGTCTTTAATGAGCAGTTCTTC | CAWSEELAVFNEQFF
- | many | TRBJ2-2 | TRBV5-6 | TGTGCCAGCAGCCGACTTGACTCGAACACCGGGGAGCTGTTTTTT | CASSRLDSNTGELFF
- | medium-sized | TRBJ2-3 | TRBV7-9 | TGTGCCAGCAGCTCTGGACCGCACACAGATACGCAGTATTTT | CASSSGPHTDTQYF
TRBD2 | - | TRBJ2-2 | TRBV7-2 | TGTGCCGGCAGCTTACGAGGACTAGCGGGAGTTGCCGGGGGGCTGTTTTTT | CAGSLRGLAGVAGGLFF
- | - | TRBJ2-3 | TRBV9 | TGTGCCAGCAGCTCAAGGGCAGCACTCACCGATACGCAGTATTTT | CASSSRAALTDTQYF
- | - | TRBJ2-2 | TRBV7-9 | TGTGCCAGCGGGAGGCGGGAGAACACCGGGGAGCTGTTTTTT | CASGRRENTGELFF
- | many | TRBJ1-4 | TRBV7-8 | TGTGCCAGCAACGTTGGGGGGACTAATGAAAAACTGTTTTTT | CASNVGGTNEKLFF
- | medium-sized | TRBJ2-3 | TRBV7-2 | TGTGCCAGCAGCTTAGTTGGCGGGTCAGATACGCAGTATTTT | CASSLVGGSDTQYF
- | few | TRBJ2-7 | TRBV11-2 | TGTGCCAGCAGCGCAGGCCAGGGCTACGAGCAGTACTTC | CASSAGQGYEQYF
TRBD1 | many | TRBJ2-7 | TRBV27 | TGTGCCAGCAGTGGGACCGGGACAGGGGGAGGGTACGAGCAGTACTTC | CASSGTGTGGGYEQYF
- | many | TRBJ2-3 | TRBV6-2/TRBV6-3 | TGTGCCAGCAGTTTCCCCCCCACGAGCCTTGTGGCAGATACGCAGTATTTT | CASSFPPTSLVADTQYF
- | many | TRBJ2-5 | TRBV12-3/TRBV12-4 | TGTGCCAGCAGTTGGGGACCAACTAACCAAGAGACCCAGTACTTC | CASSWGPTNQETQYF
- | few | TRBJ2-1 | TRBV20-1 | TGCAGTGCTTCCACCACGAGACACGGGGCCGGCTACAATGAGCAGTTCTTC | CSASTTRHGAGYNEQFF
TRBD1 | many | TRBJ2-7 | TRBV20-1 | TGCAGTGCTAGAGACTTGACAGGGAGCTACGAGCAGTACTTC | CSARDLTGSYEQYF
- | many | TRBJ1-1 | TRBV10-2 | TGCGCCAGCAAACAGGGATGGGGGAACACTGAAGCTTTCTTT | CASKQGWGNTEAFF
- | - | TRBJ2-2 | TRBV7-9 | TGTGCCAGCAGCTCAGTTACAGGGGAGCTGTTTTTT | CASSSVTGELFF
TRBD1 | many | TRBJ2-5 | TRBV5-1 | TGCGCCAGCAGAGGACAGGGAACCCAAGAGACCCAGTACTTC | CASRGQGTQETQYF
- | - | TRBJ2-1 | TRBV12-3/TRBV12-4 | TGTGCCAGCAGCAATACCGGGACGGACCAGTCCGATGAGCAGTTCTTC | CASSNTGTDQSDEQFF
- | - | TRBJ2-3 | TRBV7-2 | TGTGCCAGCAGCCCCCTCGGGGAAATTTGGACAGATACGCAGTATTTT | CASSPLGEIWTDTQYF
TRBD1 | few | TRBJ2-7 | TRBV4-3 | TGCGCCAGCAGCCAAGACAGGACAGGGGTATTACGGGAGCAGTACTTC | CASSQDRTGVLREQYF
- | many | TRBJ2-1 | TRBV4-1 | TGCGCCAGCAGCCAAGACCGTGCTAGCGTCAATGAGCAGTTCTTC | CASSQDRASVNEQFF
- | - | TRBJ2-3 | TRBV13 | TGTGCCAGCAGCCTACGGACTCCGGGGGTCACAGATACGCAGTATTTT | CASSLRTPGVTDTQYF
- | many | TRBJ2-4 | TRBV6-2/TRBV6-3 | TGTGCCAGCAGTTACGAGATTTACAGGCCCGAACCCAATGAAAACATTCAGTACTTC | CASSYEIYRPEPNENIQYF